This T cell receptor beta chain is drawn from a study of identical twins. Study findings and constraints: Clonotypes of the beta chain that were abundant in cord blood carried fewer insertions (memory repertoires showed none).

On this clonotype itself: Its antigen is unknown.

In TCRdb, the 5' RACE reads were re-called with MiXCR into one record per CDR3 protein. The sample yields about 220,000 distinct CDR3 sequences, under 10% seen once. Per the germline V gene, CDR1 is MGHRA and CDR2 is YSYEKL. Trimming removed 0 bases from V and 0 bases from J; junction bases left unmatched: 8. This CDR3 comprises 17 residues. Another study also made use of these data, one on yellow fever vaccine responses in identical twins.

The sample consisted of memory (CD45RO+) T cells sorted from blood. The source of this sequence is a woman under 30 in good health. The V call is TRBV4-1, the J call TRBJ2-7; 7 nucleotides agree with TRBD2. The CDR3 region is CASSQEGGGGSSYEQYF. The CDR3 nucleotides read TGCGCCAGCAGCCAAGAAGGTGGGGGAGGGAGCTCCTACGAGCAGTACTTC.